These 5 T cell receptor beta chains came from one sample sequenced in a study of blood T cell repertoires in COVID-19. TCRdb keeps only in-frame clones here, not all; method: immunoSEQ multiplex PCR. Here the sample spans 150,000 to 180,000 clones, more than 80% being singletons. The specimen sequenced was peripheral blood. Source of these receptors: a man aged 45 to 65 with acute or convalescent COVID-19.

J is TRBJ2-1 and V is TRBV4-1; D remains ambiguous. The germline V gene encodes CDR1 MGHRA and CDR2 YSYEKL. V lost 3 bases and J 3 bases, leaving 12 bases between the germline ends. The CDR3 loop spans 15 amino acids. The CDR3 DNA sequence: TGCGCCAGCAGCCACAGAAACGGGTACTACAATGAGCAGTTCTTC. Translating gives CASSHRNGYYNEQFF.

This chain connects TRBV5-1 to TRBJ2-2; TRBD1 is a possible D gene (5 bases). V was pared by 0 bases and J by 1 base, with 10 bases between. This CDR3 has 16 amino acids. Germline lookup yields CDR1 SGHRS and CDR2 YFSETQ. This chain's CDR3 is CASSLVGAWNTGELFF. CDR3 coding DNA: TGCGCCAGCAGCTTGGTAGGGGCGTGGAACACCGGGGAGCTGTTTTTT.

The chain is built from TRBV27 and TRBJ1-4; 7 bases line up with TRBD1. The germline V gene has CDR1 MNHEY and CDR2 SMNVEV (reference sequence). Trimming removed 8 bases from V and 2 bases from J; junction bases left unmatched: 2. CDR3 length: 13 residues. CDR3 region: CASATGTNEKLFF. The CDR3, as DNA: TGTGCCAGCGCGACAGGGACTAATGAAAAACTGTTTTTT.

This CDR3 reads CASSTNRGHEKLFF. The CDR3 DNA is TGTGCCAGCAGTACAAACAGGGGGCACGAAAAACTGTTTTTT. This chain links TRBV27 with TRBJ1-4; 9 bases match TRBD1. The CDR3 extends over 14 amino acids. Germline V gene lookup returns CDR1 MNHEY and CDR2 SMNVEV (reference sequence). The J segment lost 8 bases and the V segment lost 5 bases, leaving 6 bases of the junction unmatched.

The rearrangement joins TRBV6-5 to TRBJ2-1; D unclear. Germline lookup yields CDR1 MNHEY and CDR2 SVGAGI. The V gene lost 6 bases and the J gene lost 1 base, with 13 bases spanning the gap. The CDR3 has 15 residues. The chain's CDR3 is CASSTLERSYNEQFF. CDR3 bases: TGTGCCAGCAGCACTCTAGAGAGGTCCTACAATGAGCAGTTCTTC.